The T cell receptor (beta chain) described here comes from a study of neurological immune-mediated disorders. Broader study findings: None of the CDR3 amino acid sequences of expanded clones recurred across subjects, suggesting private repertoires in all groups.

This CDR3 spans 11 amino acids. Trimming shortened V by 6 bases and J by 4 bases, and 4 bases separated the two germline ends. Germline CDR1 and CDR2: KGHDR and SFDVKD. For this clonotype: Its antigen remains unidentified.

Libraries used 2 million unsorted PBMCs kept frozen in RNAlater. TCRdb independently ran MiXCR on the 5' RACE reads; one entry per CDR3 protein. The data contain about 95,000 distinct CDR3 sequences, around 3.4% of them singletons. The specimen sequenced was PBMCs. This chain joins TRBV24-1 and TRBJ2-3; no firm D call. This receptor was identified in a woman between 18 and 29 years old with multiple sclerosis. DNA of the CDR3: TGTGCCACCAGTTTCGCAGATACGCAGTATTTT. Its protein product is CATSFADTQYF.